What follows are 20 T cell receptor beta chains derived from one specimen sequenced in a study of beta chain features in type 1 diabetes (dated by TCRdb to between 2017 and 2018). Preparation of the library involved the immunoSEQ multiplex PCR assay. The entire amount of isolated RNA was reverse transcribed using the High Capacity cDNA Reverse Transcription Kit, so the sequenced TCRB transcripts were expressed ones. TCRdb took over this immuneACCESS table, retaining in-frame rearrangements with V and J assigned. Such tables are incomplete; in checked studies, under half of the missing clones stem from an unresolved V gene, and the remainder is unexplained. In this sample the table shows roughly 400,000 clones, 14% of which occur a single time. The top ten hold approximately 0.035% of the sample. Sequencing was carried out using naive CD4+ T cells from blood. The label giving this sample's cell subset or site can be read as: true naive CD4+ T cells. All receptors come from a man aged 30 to 39 in good health.

This clone was observed a handful of times. The chain employs TRBV20-1 and TRBJ1-1; D remains unclear. Deletions cut 3 bases from V and 11 bases from J, with 13 bases between. The CDR3 length is 11 residues. Germline-derived CDR1 and CDR2 are DFQATT and SNEGSKA (reference sequence). In DNA, the CDR3 is TGCAGTGCTAGCTTTTTCCCGGCCGCTTTCTTT. Encoded protein: CSASFFPAAFF.

V and J are TRBV29-1 and TRBJ2-3, with 10 bases identical to TRBD2. Per the germline V gene, CDR1 is SQVTM and CDR2 is ANQGSEA. This CDR3 is built from 12 residues. J gave up 5 bases and V 4 bases, and 0 bases lay outside the gene matches. For the CDR3, the DNA is TGCAGCGTTGGACTAGCGGGAGATACGCAGTATTTT. Translating gives CSVGLAGDTQYF.

This clone showed up just a few times. The chain joins TRBV2 to TRBJ2-7; D might be TRBD1 (6 bases). Germline values: CDR1 SNHLY, CDR2 FYNNEI. With 6 bases removed from V and 0 bases from J, the gap between germline ends came to 9 bases. The CDR3 has 13 residues. CDR3 amino acids: CASSEDSSYEQYF. The CDR3 nucleotides are TGTGCCAGCAGCGAGGACAGCTCCTACGAGCAGTACTTC.

This clone was detected only a few times. This chain uses TRBV11-2 with TRBJ2-7, with 7 bases fitting TRBD2. Germline assignment: CDR1 SGHAT and CDR2 FQNNGV. V shed 5 bases and J 3 bases; nucleotides not matched to a gene: 22. This CDR3 comprises 19 residues. In DNA form, the CDR3 reads TGTGCCAGCAGCCCCGACCCACGACTTGTAGCTAGCGGTCGCTACGAGCAGTACTTC. Its protein product is CASSPDPRLVASGRYEQYF.

This clone showed up just a few times. J is TRBJ2-5 and V is TRBV28, with 9 bases that match TRBD1. The CDR3 runs to 12 residues. The J segment lost 5 bases and the V segment lost 10 bases, leaving 5 bases of the junction unmatched. Germline values: CDR1 MDHEN, CDR2 SYDVKM. The CDR3 bases are TGTGCCATACAGGGGGCTGGGGAGACCCAGTACTTC. Its translation: CAIQGAGETQYF.

The chain employs TRBV25-1 and TRBJ1-2; perhaps TRBD1 as D (6 bases). The V end lost 2 bases, the J end lost 5 bases, and 15 bases lay between the germline ends. The CDR3 is 15 residues long. Germline assignment: CDR1 MGHDK and CDR2 SYGVNS. The CDR3 protein is CASSEPDSHRYGYTF. The CDR3, as DNA: TGTGCCAGCAGTGAACCGGACAGCCACCGGTATGGCTACACCTTC.

The V and J genes are TRBV7-2 and TRBJ1-2; D gene uncertain. The CDR3 covers 14 residues. V was pared by 1 base and J by 1 base, with 7 bases between. CDR1 and CDR2 from the germline V gene are SGHTA and FQGNSA. The CDR3, as DNA: TGTGCCAGCAGCTTAGAACACTTTAACTATGGCTACACCTTC. It encodes CASSLEHFNYGYTF.

The V call is TRBV30, the J call TRBJ1-2; D unresolved. The CDR3 has 13 amino acids. CDR1 is GTSNPN and CDR2 is SVGIG in the germline V gene (reference sequence). The ends were cut back, 0 bases at V and 5 bases at J, with 10 bases in the middle. The CDR3 region has the DNA TGTGCCTGGAGTGTACCCGGACGGTATGGCTACACCTTC. Protein: CAWSVPGRYGYTF.

The CDR3 sequence is CAISVGFVGGYTF. The CDR3 DNA is TGTGCCATCAGTGTGGGGTTCGTCGGCGGCTACACCTTC. The V call is TRBV10-3, the J call TRBJ1-2, with unresolved D. The germline gives CDR1 ENHRY, CDR2 SYGVKD. There are 13 residues in the CDR3. The V end lost 4 bases, the J end lost 8 bases, and 14 bases lay between the germline ends.

The chain combines TRBV7-2 with TRBJ2-7; 9 bases agree with TRBD1. J was trimmed by 5 bases and V by 6 bases; bases with no gene match: 5. The germline CDR1 and CDR2 sequences are SGHTA and FQGNSA. The CDR3 consists of 13 residues. CDR3 residues: CASSRRTGDEQYF. The CDR3 DNA reads TGTGCCAGCAGTCGAAGGACAGGGGACGAGCAGTACTTC.

The gene calls are TRBV19 and TRBJ2-1; 8 bases match TRBD2. The CDR3 is 16 amino acids. J lost 6 bases, V lost 2 bases, and 9 bases had no gene match. The germline V gene has CDR1 LNHDA and CDR2 SQIVND (reference sequence). The CDR3 loop reads CASSIRGTRLANEQFF. CDR3 bases: TGTGCCAGTAGTATAAGAGGGACTAGACTGGCCAATGAGCAGTTCTTC.

The chain carries TRBV10-3 and TRBJ2-5; D ambiguous. The germline V and J ends were trimmed by 6 bases and 4 bases, with 12 bases remaining between them. This CDR3 region has 13 residues. CDR1 ENHRY and CDR2 SYGVKD come from the germline V gene. CDR3 sequence reads: CAISVILGETQYF. In nucleotides, the CDR3 is TGTGCCATCAGCGTTATACTTGGAGAGACCCAGTACTTC.

V usage is TRBV18 and J usage is TRBJ1-2; D perhaps matches TRBD1 (6 bases). The CDR3 is made up of 14 amino acids. The germline CDR1 and CDR2 sequences are KGHSH and LQKENI. Trimming removed 3 bases at V and 1 base at J, with 9 bases between. The CDR3 protein is CASSPAGDNYGYTF. CDR3 nucleotide sequence: TGTGCCAGCTCACCGGCAGGGGATAACTATGGCTACACCTTC.

This clone was counted only a few times. V is TRBV7-2 and J is TRBJ2-6; D ambiguous. Germline CDR1 reads SGHTA; CDR2 reads FQGNSA. V shed 1 base and J shed 1 base, with 5 bases lying between them. The CDR3 is 15 residues long. This chain's CDR3 is CASSLGLSGANVLTF. CDR3 sequence (DNA): TGTGCCAGCAGCTTAGGTTTGTCTGGGGCCAACGTCCTGACTTTC.

The V call is TRBV7-6, the J call TRBJ2-5; a weak D match, TRBD2 (5 bases). The germline V and J ends were trimmed by 2 bases and 7 bases, with 11 bases remaining between them. The CDR3 length is 13 residues. Germline V lookup: CDR1 SGHVS, CDR2 FNYEAQ. CDR3 residues: CASSLPGDGTQYF. In DNA, the CDR3 is TGTGCCAGCAGCTTACCCGGGGATGGGACCCAGTACTTC.

V usage is TRBV14 and J usage is TRBJ2-1; D unresolved. The CDR3 totals 17 residues. Germline V lookup: CDR1 SGHDN, CDR2 FVKESK. Trimming removed 0 bases from V and 8 bases from J, with 20 bases in between. Written as DNA, the CDR3 is TGTGCCAGCAGCCAAGAGTTCGAGGCAGGCTTTTGGGATGAGCAGTTCTTC. Encoded protein: CASSQEFEAGFWDEQFF.

The chain joins TRBV10-3 to TRBJ2-4; 7 bases agree with TRBD1. The length of the CDR3 is 13 residues. Per germline, CDR1 ENHRY and CDR2 SYGVKD. With V trimmed by 8 bases and J by 4 bases, 5 bases remained unmatched. CDR3 sequence: CAILDRAKNIQYF. CDR3 in DNA: TGTGCCATCCTTGACAGGGCTAAAAACATTCAGTACTTC.

The V and J genes are TRBV5-4 and TRBJ1-2, with D tentatively TRBD1 (5 bases). Trimming left V 5 bases short and J 4 bases short, with 21 bases between. Germline assignment: CDR1 SGHNT and CDR2 YYREEE (reference sequence). CDR3 size: 16 residues. The chain's CDR3 is CASRTLKQVALYGYTF. DNA of the CDR3: TGTGCCAGCAGGACGTTAAAACAGGTGGCCCTCTATGGCTACACCTTC.

The genes are TRBV5-1 and TRBJ2-3; D tentatively reads TRBD1 or TRBD2 (5 bases each). Germline V CDR1 and CDR2: SGHRS, YFSETQ. V lost 0 bases, J lost 3 bases, and 17 bases lay in between. The CDR3 runs to 17 residues. The CDR3 protein is CASSLAVGGGRTDTQYF. The CDR3 coding sequence is TGCGCCAGCAGCTTGGCCGTGGGTGGGGGACGGACAGATACGCAGTATTTT. Full variable domain (rest looked up from reference TRBV5-1 and TRBJ2-3): KAGVTQTPRYLIKTRGQQVTLSCSPISGHRSVSWYQQTPGQGLQFLFEYFSETQRNKGNFPGRFSGRQFSNSRSEMNVSTLELGDSALYLCASSLAVGGGRTDTQYFGPGTRLTVL.

The V and J genes are TRBV30 and TRBJ1-2; possibly TRBD1 for D (6 bases). The CDR3 covers 16 residues. The V and J ends lost 1 base and 4 bases respectively, with 19 bases between them. Germline V lookup: CDR1 GTSNPN, CDR2 SVGIG (reference sequence). The CDR3 DNA reads TGTGCCTGGAGTGCTCGATTCAGGGGACCGTCCTATGGCTACACCTTC. Its protein product is CAWSARFRGPSYGYTF.